This TCR beta chain stems from a study of blood T cell repertoires in COVID-19. Study in general: Spain, Italy and the United States supplied samples that represented acute and convalescent COVID-19.

The CDR3 runs 15 residues. V was trimmed by 1 base and J by 7 bases, leaving 16 bases between them. Germline CDR1 reads MNHNY; CDR2 reads SVGAGI (reference sequence). This clone was counted between two and nine times. Per the original methods: For nucleated cells, counts were estimated from reference gene primer amplification. Sequencing used immunoSEQ multiplex PCR; TCRdb keeps in-frame clones, though not all of them. D and trimming come from the DNA, and the V and J calls and clone size come from that table. The profile shows 150,000 to 200,000 clones, approximately 79% of them singletons. Participant-given clinical history determined each cohort assignment.

The chain uses TRBV6-6 and TRBJ2-5; D is undetermined. The sample was PBMCs or T cells enriched from blood (not recorded which). The TCR sequence derives from a woman aged 55-70 years with acute COVID-19. CDR3 protein: CASSYFQTHSRTQYF. The DNA for the CDR3 is TGTGCCAGCAGTTACTTCCAAACCCACTCACGGACCCAGTACTTC.